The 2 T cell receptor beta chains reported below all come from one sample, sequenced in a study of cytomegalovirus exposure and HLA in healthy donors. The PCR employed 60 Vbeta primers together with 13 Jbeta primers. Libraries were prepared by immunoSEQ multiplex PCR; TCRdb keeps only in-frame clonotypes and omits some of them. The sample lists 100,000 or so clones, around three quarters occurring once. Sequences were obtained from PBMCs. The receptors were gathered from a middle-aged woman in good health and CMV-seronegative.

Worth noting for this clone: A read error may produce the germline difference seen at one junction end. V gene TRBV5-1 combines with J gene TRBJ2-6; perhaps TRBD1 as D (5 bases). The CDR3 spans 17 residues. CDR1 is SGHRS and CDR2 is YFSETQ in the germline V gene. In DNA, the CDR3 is TGCGCCAGCAGTATACTCCCGTTGGGGTCTGGGGCCAACGTCCTGACTTTT. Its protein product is CASSILPLGSGANVLTF.

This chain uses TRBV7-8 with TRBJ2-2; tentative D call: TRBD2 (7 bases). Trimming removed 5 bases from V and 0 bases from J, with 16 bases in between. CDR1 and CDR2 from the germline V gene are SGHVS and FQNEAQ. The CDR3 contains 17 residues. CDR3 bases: TGTGCCAGCAGCCCGGGGGGCCAGACAGCGAACACCGGGGAGCTGTTTTTT. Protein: CASSPGGQTANTGELFF.